The clone carrying this TCR beta chain was detected a few times. This sample was taken from a study of blood T cells in healthy people across ages. The use of a sample-barcoded 5' primer and a J-beta primer mix characterized a second PCR of about 7 to 12 cycles. TCRdb redid the calling of the 5' RACE reads with MiXCR, one entry per CDR3 protein. The sample holds approximately 580,000 distinct CDR3 sequences; approximately 25% are singletons and the top ten take approximately 10%. The CDR3 sequence is 13 residues long. Germline values: CDR1 DFQATT, CDR2 SNEGSKA (reference sequence). Trimming pared 0 bases from V and 7 bases from J, leaving 12 bases between. These records were also assigned to another study, of T cells of mothers and their children. As reported in that work: Donation involved three healthy Caucasian mothers and the six children that they had. At a sensitivity of around 100 clones per million clonotypes, no persistent microchimeric T cell clones appeared.

The source is a boy aged 10-17 years in good health. Sequencing was done on a sample of blood. V and J are TRBV20-1 and TRBJ1-1; maybe TRBD1 (5 bases). The CDR3 reads CSARDSRGGEAFF. Written as DNA, the CDR3 is TGCAGTGCTAGAGATTCCCGGGGGGGTGAAGCTTTCTTT.